These 12 T cell receptor beta chains were all obtained from the same sample, sequenced in a study of cytomegalovirus exposure and HLA in healthy donors. The protocol was immunoSEQ multiplex PCR, while the TCRdb copy is restricted to in-frame clones and leaves out a portion. The sample includes some 120,000 clones, over 75% seen only once; the top ten take 2.1%. Sequencing was performed on PBMCs. These TCRs come from a woman aged 25 to 39 in good health and CMV-seronegative.

This chain uses TRBV7-2 with TRBJ1-2, with TRBD1 matching over 9 bases. This CDR3 has 16 residues. V lost 1 base, J lost 4 bases, and 7 bases stayed unmatched. The V gene's germline CDR1 is SGHTA and CDR2 FQGNSA. In DNA form, the CDR3 reads TGTGCCAGCAGCTTAGATACAGGGGGCAGGATCTATGGCTACACCTTC. This encodes CASSLDTGGRIYGYTF.

This clone was counted a single time. The chain uses TRBV7-6 and TRBJ1-1, with 7 bases lining up with TRBD1. Germline V gene data show CDR1 as SGHVS and CDR2 as FNYEAQ. The junction had 12 bases not matched to a gene; V was cut back by 5 bases and J by 0 bases. The CDR3 has 17 residues. The CDR3 region has the DNA TGTGCCAGCAGCCCTACAGGGGAGTGGGTTGTGAACACTGAAGCTTTCTTT. This translates into CASSPTGEWVVNTEAFF.

The chain links TRBV9 to TRBJ2-1, with 10 bases aligning to TRBD2. The CDR3 is made up of 16 amino acids. The junction had 10 bases not matched to a gene; V was cut back by 3 bases and J by 7 bases. Germline CDR1 and CDR2: SGDLS and YYNGEE. The CDR3, as DNA: TGTGCCAGCAGCGCGCCTGGGACTAGCGTTGGGAATGAGCAGTTCTTC. Amino acid sequence: CASSAPGTSVGNEQFF.

V gene TRBV29-1 combines with J gene TRBJ2-2, with 12 positions matching TRBD2. The CDR3 extends over 17 amino acids. The V gene's germline CDR1 is SQVTM and CDR2 ANQGSEA. V was pared by 3 bases and J by 4 bases, with 9 bases of the junction left unmatched. Here the CDR3 reads CSVDPGTSGFATGELFF. The CDR3 DNA reads as TGCAGCGTTGACCCCGGGACTAGCGGGTTCGCCACCGGGGAGCTGTTTTTT.

The rearrangement links TRBV5-4 to TRBJ2-5; TRBD1 aligns across 8 bases. With 4 bases clipped from V and 4 bases from J, the junction kept 18 bases outside the gene matches. CDR3 length: 18 residues. The germline V gene encodes CDR1 SGHNT and CDR2 YYREEE (reference sequence). The CDR3 here is CASSGGRQWQGASETQYF. CDR3 DNA: TGTGCCAGCAGCGGTGGGCGTCAATGGCAGGGGGCTTCAGAGACCCAGTACTTC.

V gene TRBV23-1 combines with J gene TRBJ2-1, with 7 bases that match TRBD2. TRBV23-1 is assigned to the ORF class and has an uncertain function. This CDR3 spans 13 amino acids. Trimming cost V 2 bases and J 10 bases; bases outside gene matches: 5. The CDR3 coding sequence is TGCGCCAGCAGTCAAGGGGCAGCGGGGGAGCAGTTCTTC. Translating gives CASSQGAAGEQFF.

This chain uses TRBV7-2 with TRBJ2-1; TRBD1 matches 9 bases. The CDR3 covers 15 residues. Per the germline V gene, CDR1 is SGHTA and CDR2 is FQGNSA. Unmatched junction bases numbered 9, after V lost 5 bases and J lost 7 bases. Here the CDR3 DNA reads TGTGCCAGCAGCCTTAGGGACAGGGCGGAAAATGAGCAGTTCTTC. As protein: CASSLRDRAENEQFF.

The chain has TRBV5-4 and TRBJ2-5, with a weak D call TRBD1 (5 bases). The CDR3 runs 16 residues. V lost 4 bases, J lost 4 bases, and 20 bases lay in between. Germline CDR1 reads SGHNT; CDR2 reads YYREEE (reference sequence). CDR3 region: CASSPAQGRAGETQYF. CDR3 in DNA: TGTGCCAGCAGCCCCGCCCAGGGTAGGGCTGGAGAGACCCAGTACTTC.

V and J are TRBV7-2 and TRBJ2-2, with 7 bases matching TRBD2. V lost 6 bases and J lost 4; bases outside the gene matches: 2. From germline, CDR1 is SGHTA and CDR2 FQGNSA. The CDR3 is 13 residues long. The CDR3 coding sequence is TGTGCCAGCAGAGCGGGGAGCACCGGGGAGCTGTTTTTT. Amino acids: CASRAGSTGELFF.

The chain couples TRBV6-5 to TRBJ2-5; TRBD2 is a possible D gene (5 bases). The CDR3 length is 14 residues. In germline, CDR1 is MNHEY, CDR2 SVGAGI. Trimming removed 5 bases at V and 2 bases at J, with 12 bases between. CDR3 residues: CASSGSTGQETQYF. For the CDR3, the DNA is TGTGCCAGCAGTGGGAGCACGGGGCAAGAGACCCAGTACTTC.

The chain carries TRBV19 and TRBJ1-5, with TRBD1 identical over 7 bases. The trim removed 6 bases at V and 2 bases at J, leaving 10 bases unmatched. This CDR3 has 16 amino acids. CDR1 is LNHDA and CDR2 is SQIVND in the germline V gene (reference sequence). The CDR3 reads CASSNLQGRGNQPQHF. The CDR3 coding sequence is TGTGCCAGTAGCAACTTACAGGGGAGAGGCAATCAGCCCCAGCATTTT. The full variable domain, in which reference TRBV19 and TRBJ1-5 provide the parts outside the CDR3, is DGGITQSPKYLFRKEGQNVTLSCEQNLNHDAMYWYRQDPGQGLRLIYYSQIVNDFQKGDIAEGYSVSREKKESFPLTVTSAQKNPTAFYLCASSNLQGRGNQPQHFGDGTRLSIL.

The chain recombines TRBV9 with TRBJ2-5, with D tentatively TRBD2 (6 bases). V was cut by 1 base and J by 2 bases, with 12 bases left in between. The CDR3 contains 15 residues. Germline loops: CDR1 SGDLS, CDR2 YYNGEE. The DNA of the CDR3 is TGTGCCAGCAGCGTAATTGGGGGGAGTCAAGAGACCCAGTACTTC. As protein: CASSVIGGSQETQYF.